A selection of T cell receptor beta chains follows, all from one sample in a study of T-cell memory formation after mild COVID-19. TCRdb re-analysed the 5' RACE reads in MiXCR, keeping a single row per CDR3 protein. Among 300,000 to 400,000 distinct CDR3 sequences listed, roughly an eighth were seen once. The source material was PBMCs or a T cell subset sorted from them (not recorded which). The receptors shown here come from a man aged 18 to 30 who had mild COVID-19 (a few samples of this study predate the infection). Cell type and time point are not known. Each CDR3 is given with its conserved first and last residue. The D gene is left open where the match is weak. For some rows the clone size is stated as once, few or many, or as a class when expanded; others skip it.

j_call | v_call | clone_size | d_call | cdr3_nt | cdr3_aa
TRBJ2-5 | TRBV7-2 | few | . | TGTGCCAGCAGCTCCCGACTATCCCAGGAGACCCAGTACTTC | CASSSRLSQETQYF
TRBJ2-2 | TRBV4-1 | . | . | TGCGCCAGCAGCCAAGGGATGGCCCAGATGCTCTACACCGGGGAGCTGTTTTTT | CASSQGMAQMLYTGELFF
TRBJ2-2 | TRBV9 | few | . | TGTGCCAGCAGCGTACCCTCGGGAGAGAACACCGGGGAGCTGTTTTTT | CASSVPSGENTGELFF
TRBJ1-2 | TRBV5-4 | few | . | TGTGCCAGCAGCTTCGTCACAGGGAACGGAGGCTACACCTTC | CASSFVTGNGGYTF
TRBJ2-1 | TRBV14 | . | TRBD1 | TGTGCCAGCAGCTTCGACAGGGGCGATGAGCAGTTCTTC | CASSFDRGDEQFF
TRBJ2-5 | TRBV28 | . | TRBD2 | TGTGCCAGCACCTATAGCGGGGGGAGCGGGACCCAGTACTTC | CASTYSGGSGTQYF
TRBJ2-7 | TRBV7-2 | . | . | TGTGCCAGCAGCTTCTCCAACGGCGAGCAGTACTTC | CASSFSNGEQYF
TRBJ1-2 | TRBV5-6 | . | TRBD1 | TGTGCCAGCAGACGGACAGGGGAGAACTATGGCTACACCTTC | CASRRTGENYGYTF
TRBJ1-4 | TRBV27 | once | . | TGTGCCAGCAGCCCACAGGGTGCCCTCTCCAAACTGTTTTTT | CASSPQGALSKLFF
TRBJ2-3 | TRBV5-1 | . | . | TGCGCCAGCAGCGCGGACCCAAACCCAGATACGCAGTATTTT | CASSADPNPDTQYF